One sample yielded the 26 T cell receptor beta chains listed below, sequenced in a study of cytomegalovirus exposure and HLA in healthy donors. PCR involved 60 Vbeta and 13 Jbeta primers. TCRdb's table, derived via immunoSEQ multiplex PCR, lists solely in-frame clones and lacks some. This table has approximately 150,000 clones, 70% to 85% appearing once. The source material was PBMCs. Every receptor here comes from a male donor in good health and CMV-seronegative.

The rearrangement joins TRBV6-5 to TRBJ1-4, with TRBD1 identical over 8 bases. With 4 bases clipped from V and 7 bases from J, the junction kept 11 bases outside the gene matches. The CDR3 sequence is 16 residues long. Germline assignment: CDR1 MNHEY and CDR2 SVGAGI. In nucleotides, the CDR3 is TGTGCCAGCAGTTCCTACGATATGACAGGGGTTGAAAAACTGTTTTTT. This encodes CASSSYDMTGVEKLFF.

The V gene is TRBV15, the J gene TRBJ2-7; 13 nucleotides match TRBD2. The V gene's germline CDR1 is LNHNV and CDR2 YYDKDF (reference sequence). This CDR3 region has 16 residues. V lost 3 bases and J lost 2; bases outside the gene matches: 4. The chain's CDR3 is CATSSELAGGPYEQYF. CDR3 nucleotide sequence: TGTGCCACCAGCAGTGAACTAGCGGGGGGGCCCTACGAGCAGTACTTC.

V usage is TRBV2 and J usage is TRBJ2-7, with 7 bases identical to TRBD1. CDR1 is SNHLY, CDR2 FYNNEI, per germline. The CDR3 loop spans 15 amino acids. The J segment lost 5 bases and the V segment lost 7 bases, leaving 14 bases of the junction unmatched. The CDR3: CASTTIPTGAHEQYF. CDR3 coding DNA: TGTGCCAGCACTACTATCCCTACAGGGGCCCACGAGCAGTACTTC.

This chain joins TRBV10-3 and TRBJ1-1, with 7 positions matching TRBD1. Germline CDR1 is ENHRY and CDR2 is SYGVKD. V lost 6 bases and J lost 7; bases outside the gene matches: 8. The CDR3 sequence is 13 residues long. CDR3 DNA: TGTGCCATCAGAGGGGGCGATGGCTTTGAAGCTTTCTTT. Protein product: CAIRGGDGFEAFF.

The rearrangement joins TRBV29-1 to TRBJ1-5; D remains unclear. CDR3 size: 10 residues. CDR1 is SQVTM and CDR2 is ANQGSEA in the germline V gene. V shed 4 bases and J shed 7 bases, with 5 bases lying between them. CDR3 sequence reads: CSVASQPQHF. The DNA for the CDR3 is TGCAGCGTTGCTTCCCAGCCCCAGCATTTT.

This clone was counted between two and nine times. The J gene is TRBJ2-1, the V gene TRBV5-1; maybe TRBD1 (6 bases). V was shortened by 1 base and J by 9 bases, with 8 bases between the two germline ends. The CDR3 loop spans 12 amino acids. CDR1 SGHRS and CDR2 YFSETQ come from the germline V gene. The CDR3 here is CASSLRGSEQFF. The CDR3 region has the DNA TGCGCCAGCAGCTTGAGGGGGAGTGAGCAGTTCTTC.

The V call is TRBV5-1, the J call TRBJ2-2; 9 bases fit TRBD1. CDR1 SGHRS and CDR2 YFSETQ come from the germline V gene. V was clipped by 4 bases and J by 5 bases; unmatched bases: 6. The CDR3 totals 15 residues. Here the CDR3 reads CASSKQGAGTGELFF. The CDR3 DNA is TGCGCCAGCAGCAAACAGGGGGCTGGTACCGGGGAGCTGTTTTTT.

The chain employs TRBV30 and TRBJ1-3; no clear D gene. Germline lookup yields CDR1 GTSNPN and CDR2 SVGIG (reference sequence). V was shortened by 8 bases and J by 0 bases, with 14 bases between the two germline ends. CDR3 length: 14 residues. DNA for the CDR3: TGTGCCGCCTGGCCCGATTCCTCTGGAAACACCATATATTTT. Amino acid sequence: CAAWPDSSGNTIYF. Using reference TRBV30 and TRBJ1-3 for the parts outside the CDR3, the full variable domain is SQTIHQWPATLVQPVGSPLSLECTVEGTSNPNLYWYRQAAGRGLQLLFYSVGIGQISSEVPQNLSASRPQDRQFILSSKKLLLSDSGFYLCAAWPDSSGNTIYFGEGSWLTVV.

The genes are TRBV7-2 and TRBJ2-3; D gene unclear. Germline CDR1 reads SGHTA; CDR2 reads FQGNSA. CDR3 length: 12 residues. V dropped 2 bases and J dropped 6 bases, with 6 bases sitting between them. The CDR3 spells CASSLYGDTQYF. The CDR3 DNA reads as TGTGCCAGCAGCTTATACGGGGATACGCAGTATTTT.

The gene calls are TRBV7-9 and TRBJ2-2; 14 bases align to TRBD2. With V trimmed by 5 bases and J by 0 bases, 8 bases remained unmatched. There are 19 residues in the CDR3. The germline CDR1 and CDR2 sequences are SEHNR and FQNEAQ (reference sequence). CDR3 protein: CASSTAPGLAGANTGELFF. For the CDR3, the DNA is TGTGCCAGCAGCACCGCCCCGGGACTAGCGGGAGCGAACACCGGGGAGCTGTTTTTT.

This clone was counted a single time. The genes are TRBV15 and TRBJ1-2, with 9 positions matching TRBD1. Germline assignment: CDR1 LNHNV and CDR2 YYDKDF (reference sequence). This CDR3 is built from 16 residues. V was pared by 1 base and J by 4 bases, with 7 bases of the junction left unmatched. The CDR3 sequence: CATSRGRTGEPYGYTF. The CDR3 nucleotides read TGTGCCACCAGCAGAGGTCGGACAGGGGAACCCTATGGCTACACCTTC.

The chain carries TRBV7-3 and TRBJ2-7, with D tentatively TRBD1 (6 bases). The CDR3 spans 12 residues. Trimming cost V 5 bases and J 6 bases, with 11 bases left between them. The germline gives CDR1 SGHTA, CDR2 FQGTGA. The CDR3 nucleotides read TGTGCCAGCAGCCTACTAGGGGGCGAGCAGTACTTC. Its protein product is CASSLLGGEQYF.

The chain combines TRBV6-1 with TRBJ2-1; 7 positions match TRBD2. Germline CDR1 is MNHNS and CDR2 is SASEGT. Trimming removed 3 bases from V and 1 base from J; junction bases left unmatched: 3. CDR3 length: 15 amino acids. The CDR3 nucleotides read TGTGCCAGCAGTGAGGGAGGGGATTCCTACAATGAGCAGTTCTTC. Translation: CASSEGGDSYNEQFF.

This chain joins TRBV7-2 and TRBJ1-1; D is possibly TRBD1 (5 bases). Trimming took 6 bases from V and 0 from J, leaving 8 bases between them. Germline V CDR1 and CDR2: SGHTA, FQGNSA. The CDR3 length is 13 residues. In nucleotides, the CDR3 is TGTGCCAGCAGGGAGACAGTGAACACTGAAGCTTTCTTT. Amino acid sequence: CASRETVNTEAFF.

The chain carries TRBV15 and TRBJ2-3, with 12 bases identical to TRBD1. The CDR3 runs 14 residues. Per germline, CDR1 LNHNV and CDR2 YYDKDF (reference sequence). J lost 6 bases, V lost 3 bases, and 1 base had no gene match. The CDR3 is CATSRGQGADTQYF. Written as DNA, the CDR3 is TGTGCCACCAGCAGGGGACAGGGGGCGGATACGCAGTATTTT.

The chain recombines TRBV7-8 with TRBJ2-5; no definite D call. Looked up from germline, CDR1 is SGHVS and CDR2 is FQNEAQ. Between the trimmed V and J ends, which lost 1 base and 0 bases, there was a span of 6 bases. CDR3 length: 14 residues. DNA of the CDR3: TGTGCCAGCAGCTTAGGGGCTAACCAAGAGACCCAGTACTTC. Translation gives CASSLGANQETQYF.

This chain connects TRBV19 to TRBJ2-1; 7 nucleotides agree with TRBD2. Looked up from germline, CDR1 is LNHDA and CDR2 is SQIVND (reference sequence). CDR3 length: 13 residues. V was clipped by 7 bases and J by 5 bases; unmatched bases: 5. CDR3 in amino acids: CASNIAGNNEQFF. In DNA form, the CDR3 reads TGTGCCAGTAACATAGCGGGTAACAATGAGCAGTTCTTC.

This clone has only a few counts. The gene calls are TRBV27 and TRBJ2-3; no firm D call. Germline loops: CDR1 MNHEY, CDR2 SMNVEV (reference sequence). Trimming took off 6 bases at V and 8 bases at J, with 21 bases between the two ends. The CDR3 sequence is 15 residues long. DNA for the CDR3: TGTGCCAGCAGCGCTGTCGGGTTGGGTGCGCGTACGCAGTATTTT. As protein: CASSAVGLGARTQYF.

This clone was observed once. The chain joins TRBV5-1 to TRBJ1-2; D perhaps matches TRBD1 (6 bases). The CDR3 totals 12 residues. Germline loops: CDR1 SGHRS, CDR2 YFSETQ. The V end was cut by 4 bases, the J end by 8 bases, with 12 bases between. The CDR3 bases are TGCGCCAGCAGCCAACAGGGCGACGGCTACACCTTC. As protein: CASSQQGDGYTF.

This chain uses TRBV5-8 with TRBJ2-1; no reliable D call. The CDR3 extends over 14 amino acids. Trimming cost V 0 bases and J 8 bases, with 12 bases left between them. In germline, CDR1 is SGHTS, CDR2 YDEGEE. CDR3 protein: CASSLAFRVDEQFF. CDR3 DNA sequence: TGTGCCAGCAGCTTGGCCTTCCGGGTAGATGAGCAGTTCTTC.

CDR3 sequence: CSVAPGVGQPQHF. The CDR3 DNA follows: TGCAGCGTTGCGCCGGGAGTGGGTCAGCCCCAGCATTTT. The chain combines TRBV29-1 with TRBJ1-5; no firm D call. The CDR3 consists of 13 residues. Germline-derived CDR1 and CDR2 are SQVTM and ANQGSEA. Trimming took off 4 bases at V and 6 bases at J, with 13 bases between the two ends.

The CDR3 is CAWTQKTSGSYEQYF. As DNA, the CDR3 is TGTGCCTGGACTCAAAAGACTAGCGGCTCCTACGAGCAGTACTTC. The genes are TRBV30 and TRBJ2-7, with 9 bases identical to TRBD2. V lost 4 bases to trimming and J lost 0 bases; unmatched junction nucleotides: 7. The CDR3 consists of 15 residues. Germline V gives CDR1 GTSNPN, CDR2 SVGIG (reference sequence).

Of note for this clone: Sequence at one end of the junction differs from germline and may be a read error. The V and J genes are TRBV5-1 and TRBJ2-3, with TRBD2 matching over 10 bases. This CDR3 comprises 13 residues. Germline CDR1 is SGHRS and CDR2 is YFSETQ. CDR3: CASSLDPSGSYCF. The CDR3 nucleotides read TGCGCCAGCAGCTTGGACCCTAGCGGGAGTTATTGTTTT.

CDR3 nucleotide sequence: TGTGCCAGCAGCTTATCAGGGGAGGGGGTCCAAGAGACCCAGTACTTC. It codes for CASSLSGEGVQETQYF. The rearrangement uses TRBV11-3 and TRBJ2-5; the D gene is possibly TRBD2 (7 bases). The CDR3 extends over 16 amino acids. Trimming took off 2 bases at V and 1 base at J, with 14 bases between the two ends. Germline-derived CDR1 and CDR2 are SGHNT and YENEEA.

The chain employs TRBV7-9 and TRBJ1-1; D gene ambiguous. The V and J ends lost 6 bases and 6 bases respectively, with 11 bases between them. This CDR3 region has 12 residues. CDR1 is SEHNR and CDR2 is FQNEAQ in the germline V gene (reference sequence). In nucleotides, the CDR3 is TGTGCCAGCAGTGCCCCGGTACCTGAAGCTTTCTTT. Amino acid sequence: CASSAPVPEAFF.

This chain uses TRBV7-6 with TRBJ2-7, with a possible D match to TRBD2 (6 bases). V was pared by 5 bases and J by 6 bases, with 20 bases between. The CDR3 spans 15 residues. The germline V gene has CDR1 SGHVS and CDR2 FNYEAQ. For the CDR3, the DNA is TGTGCCAGCAGCCCCGGGAGCGGAGCCCTTCGCGAGCAGTACTTC. It yields the protein CASSPGSGALREQYF. Combining the CDR3 with reference TRBV7-6 and TRBJ2-7 gives the whole variable domain GAGVSQSPRYKVTKRGQDVALRCDPISGHVSLYWYRQALGQGPEFLTYFNYEAQQDKSGLPNDRFSAERPEGSISTLTIQRTEQRDSAMYRCASSPGSGALREQYFGPGTRLTVT.